A single sample gave rise to the 27 T cell receptor beta chains below, sequenced in a study of blood T cell repertoires in COVID-19. Generated by immunoSEQ multiplex PCR, the TCRdb table keeps only in-frame clones and is missing some. The profile shows about 72,000 clones, 82% of them singletons. The material sequenced was peripheral blood. These receptors originate from a human donor in a cohort sampled during active COVID-19.

V and J are TRBV12-3 or TRBV12-4 and TRBJ2-7; D might be TRBD2 (5 bases). The CDR3 has 12 residues. V was trimmed by 6 bases and J by 6 bases, leaving 12 bases between them. The CDR3 loop is CASSTLDSEQYF. DNA of the CDR3: TGTGCCAGCAGCACACTAGATTCCGAGCAGTACTTC.

The genes are TRBV28 and TRBJ1-5; D gene ambiguous. CDR3 length equals 15 residues. With 4 bases removed from V and 0 bases from J, the gap between germline ends came to 10 bases. Germline V gene data show CDR1 as MDHEN and CDR2 as SYDVKM. The CDR3 nucleotides read TGTGCCAGCAGTTCATCCTATTATAGCAATCAGCCCCAGCATTTT. Protein: CASSSSYYSNQPQHF.

V gene TRBV3-1 (or the pseudogene TRBV3-2) combines with J gene TRBJ1-1; D not certain. The CDR3 runs to 15 residues. Per germline, CDR1 LGHDT and CDR2 YNNKEL (reference sequence). Trimming left V 4 bases short and J 1 base short, with 13 bases between. CDR3 region: CASSPRISGNTEAFF. The DNA for the CDR3 is TGTGCCAGCAGCCCAAGGATATCAGGGAACACTGAAGCTTTCTTT.

This sequence joins TRBV4-2 and TRBJ1-1; D not certain. The V end was cut by 0 bases, the J end by 1 base, with 6 bases between. CDR1 is LGHNA and CDR2 is YNFKEQ in the germline V gene. This CDR3 comprises 14 residues. The CDR3 reads CASSQDLRNTEAFF. For the CDR3, the DNA is TGTGCCAGCAGCCAAGATCTTAGGAACACTGAAGCTTTCTTT.

The J gene is TRBJ2-7, the V gene TRBV5-1; a possible D gene is TRBD2 (6 bases). The V end lost 4 bases, the J end lost 6 bases, and 11 bases lay between the germline ends. This CDR3 spans 12 amino acids. Germline V gives CDR1 SGHRS, CDR2 YFSETQ. CDR3 sequence: CASSLMGGEQYF. DNA of the CDR3: TGCGCCAGCAGCCTTATGGGGGGCGAGCAGTACTTC.

On this clone: This sample includes further DNA sequences coding for the same CDR3. The rearrangement uses TRBV3-1 (or the pseudogene TRBV3-2) and TRBJ1-1, with 10 bases fitting TRBD1. V dropped 1 base and J dropped 11; count of bases not matched to a gene: 4. Per germline, CDR1 LGHDT and CDR2 YNNKEL (reference sequence). CDR3 length equals 13 residues. This chain's CDR3 is CASSQGTGGEAFF. Here the CDR3 DNA reads TGTGCCAGCAGCCAAGGGACAGGGGGGGAGGCTTTCTTT.

The V gene is TRBV7-2, the J gene TRBJ1-5; 9 nucleotides agree with TRBD1. With V trimmed by 4 bases and J by 6 bases, 7 bases remained unmatched. Germline V gene lookup returns CDR1 SGHTA and CDR2 FQGNSA. The CDR3 is 15 residues long. The CDR3 nucleotides are TGTGCCAGCAGCTCACAGGGGGCCGGGGGTCAGCCCCAGCATTTT. This codes for CASSSQGAGGQPQHF.

J is TRBJ2-7 and V is TRBV5-1, with D unresolved. Germline-derived CDR1 and CDR2 are SGHRS and YFSETQ. This CDR3 contains 14 residues. Deletions cut 0 bases from V and 4 bases from J, with 11 bases between. The CDR3 sequence: CASSLAPGSYEQYF. The CDR3 DNA reads as TGCGCCAGCAGCTTGGCCCCTGGTAGTTACGAGCAGTACTTC.

The rearrangement joins TRBV19 to TRBJ2-1; 8 bases match TRBD2. J gave up 5 bases and V 3 bases, and 6 bases lay outside the gene matches. This CDR3 comprises 15 residues. Germline CDR1 and CDR2: LNHDA and SQIVND (reference sequence). The CDR3 nucleotides read TGTGCCAGTAGTATTACTAGCGGACCTAACAATGAGCAGTTCTTC. Protein: CASSITSGPNNEQFF. The variable domain in full, completed from reference TRBV19 and TRBJ2-1, reads DGGITQSPKYLFRKEGQNVTLSCEQNLNHDAMYWYRQDPGQGLRLIYYSQIVNDFQKGDIAEGYSVSREKKESFPLTVTSAQKNPTAFYLCASSITSGPNNEQFFGPGTRLTVL.

V is TRBV4-1 and J is TRBJ1-2; 9 bases fit TRBD1. Germline trimming cut 1 base from V and 8 bases from J; bases unmatched to any gene: 11. The CDR3 sequence is 16 residues long. The germline CDR1 and CDR2 sequences are MGHRA and YSYEKL. The CDR3 sequence is CASSQVLRTGVSGYTF. The CDR3 DNA reads as TGCGCCAGCAGCCAAGTTCTTAGGACAGGGGTAAGCGGCTACACCTTC.

V is TRBV28 and J is TRBJ2-1; 11 nucleotides agree with TRBD2. The CDR3 runs to 16 residues. Unmatched junction bases numbered 6, after V lost 4 bases and J lost 4 bases. Germline V gives CDR1 MDHEN, CDR2 SYDVKM. The CDR3 reads CASSSTGTSGYNEQFF. For the CDR3, the DNA is TGTGCCAGCAGTTCCACCGGGACTAGCGGATACAATGAGCAGTTCTTC.

The chain has TRBV7-9 and TRBJ1-1; TRBD1 agrees at 9 bases. Germline V gene lookup returns CDR1 SEHNR and CDR2 FQNEAQ (reference sequence). The V and J ends lost 4 bases and 4 bases, in that order; junction bases with no gene match: 10. The CDR3 sequence is 16 residues long. The CDR3 DNA reads TGTGCCAGCAGCTCGCGACAGGGGGTGTTGAGCACTGAAGCTTTCTTT. As protein: CASSSRQGVLSTEAFF.

The chain carries TRBV3-1 (or the pseudogene TRBV3-2) and TRBJ1-2; perhaps TRBD1 as D (5 bases). Germline CDR1 LGHDT, CDR2 YNNKEL (reference sequence). CDR3 size: 12 residues. The V and J ends lost 4 bases and 9 bases respectively, with 12 bases between them. CDR3 region: CASSRGPTRYTF. The CDR3 DNA reads TGTGCCAGCAGCCGGGGCCCGACCCGCTACACCTTC.

This sequence joins TRBV25-1 and TRBJ2-1; TRBD2 is a possible D gene (5 bases). The CDR3 covers 11 residues. Germline CDR1 MGHDK, CDR2 SYGVNS. V was shortened by 8 bases and J by 7 bases, with 9 bases between the two germline ends. The CDR3 region has the DNA TGTGCCAGCGAGGGAGAAAATGAGCAGTTCTTC. It codes for CASEGENEQFF.

The genes are TRBV3-1 (or the pseudogene TRBV3-2) and TRBJ2-5; D might be TRBD2 (5 bases). Germline loops: CDR1 LGHDT, CDR2 YNNKEL (reference sequence). V was trimmed by 2 bases and J by 4 bases, leaving 17 bases between them. The CDR3 is made up of 16 amino acids. In nucleotides, the CDR3 is TGTGCCAGCAGCCAACCTCGTGGCAGCCGGGGAGAGACCCAGTACTTC. Its translation: CASSQPRGSRGETQYF.

The chain carries TRBV12-5 and TRBJ1-1; tentative D call: TRBD1 (6 bases). The germline V gene encodes CDR1 LGHNT and CDR2 FRNRAP. V was cut by 6 bases and J by 11 bases, with 19 bases left in between. The CDR3 is made up of 13 amino acids. Here the CDR3 DNA reads TGTGCTAGTGGCTTCGATCCTGCTAGGGGGGCTTTCTTT. Translating it yields CASGFDPARGAFF.

The V call is TRBV7-8, the J call TRBJ1-1, with a weak D call TRBD1 (6 bases). CDR3 length equals 15 residues. Germline V CDR1 and CDR2: SGHVS, FQNEAQ. V dropped 2 bases and J dropped 1 base, with 11 bases sitting between them. The CDR3 bases are TGTGCCAGCAGCTTAATGGGGGCGCGGAACACTGAAGCTTTCTTT. Amino acid sequence: CASSLMGARNTEAFF.

J is TRBJ1-5 and V is TRBV3-1 (or the pseudogene TRBV3-2), with D possibly being TRBD1 (6 bases). This CDR3 has 14 residues. With 4 bases removed from V and 5 bases from J, the gap between germline ends came to 12 bases. Germline CDR1 LGHDT, CDR2 YNNKEL (reference sequence). Here the CDR3 reads CASSRTEAYQPQHF. CDR3 DNA: TGTGCCAGCAGCCGGACAGAGGCTTATCAGCCCCAGCATTTT.

V is TRBV30 and J is TRBJ2-7; a possible D gene is TRBD2 (6 bases). Germline-derived CDR1 and CDR2 are GTSNPN and SVGIG (reference sequence). Trimming left V 2 bases short and J 2 bases short, with 13 bases between. The length of the CDR3 is 14 residues. CDR3 loop: CAWSLSSDTYEQYF. The CDR3 coding sequence is TGTGCCTGGAGTCTTTCTAGCGATACCTACGAGCAGTACTTC.

The count of this clone is one. The genes are TRBV12-5 and TRBJ2-4, with D perhaps TRBD2 (6 bases). The V end was cut by 5 bases, the J end by 6 bases, with 14 bases between. Germline V gene sequence: CDR1 LGHNT, CDR2 FRNRAP. The CDR3 contains 14 residues. This CDR3 is CASGPEGSGNIQYF. The DNA for the CDR3 is TGTGCTAGTGGTCCGGAGGGTTCGGGAAACATTCAGTACTTC.

The chain links TRBV30 to TRBJ2-5, with TRBD1 as a possible D gene (6 bases). This CDR3 comprises 13 residues. CDR1 and CDR2 from the germline V gene are GTSNPN and SVGIG (reference sequence). The V gene lost 5 bases and the J gene lost 1 base, with 11 bases spanning the gap. CDR3 sequence reads: CAWAGDIQETQYF. In nucleotides, the CDR3 is TGTGCCTGGGCCGGGGACATCCAAGAGACCCAGTACTTC. Using reference TRBV30 and TRBJ2-5 for the parts outside the CDR3, the full variable domain is SQTIHQWPATLVQPVGSPLSLECTVEGTSNPNLYWYRQAAGRGLQLLFYSVGIGQISSEVPQNLSASRPQDRQFILSSKKLLLSDSGFYLCAWAGDIQETQYFGPGTRLLVL.

The chain has TRBV7-9 and TRBJ2-7; 11 bases are a match to TRBD2. Trimming at V came to 7 bases and at J to 1 base, leaving 6 bases not matched to a gene. The CDR3 loop spans 15 amino acids. CDR1 and CDR2 from the germline V gene are SEHNR and FQNEAQ (reference sequence). This CDR3 is CASTLGLADSYEQYF. In nucleotides, the CDR3 is TGTGCCAGCACCCTGGGACTAGCGGATTCCTACGAGCAGTACTTC.

The chain has TRBV7-8 and TRBJ2-3, with D possibly matching TRBD2 (5 bases). Per the germline V gene, CDR1 is SGHVS and CDR2 is FQNEAQ. The germline V and J ends were trimmed by 2 bases and 3 bases, with 18 bases remaining between them. This CDR3 has 17 amino acids. CDR3 amino acids: CASSLPASRRATDTQYF. Written as DNA, the CDR3 is TGTGCCAGCAGCTTACCCGCTTCCCGGCGGGCAACAGATACGCAGTATTTT. Supplemented by reference TRBV7-8 and TRBJ2-3, the full variable domain reads GAGVSQSPRYKVAKRGQDVALRCDPISGHVSLFWYQQALGQGPEFLTYFQNEAQLDKSGLPSDRFFAERPEGSVSTLKIQRTQQEDSAVYLCASSLPASRRATDTQYFGPGTRLTVL.

The chain uses TRBV7-9 and TRBJ1-2; weak D call: TRBD1 (5 bases). This CDR3 has 14 residues. Trimming removed 5 bases from V and 8 bases from J, with 18 bases in between. CDR1 is SEHNR and CDR2 is FQNEAQ in the germline V gene (reference sequence). This CDR3 reads CASSLPPGLSGYTF. The DNA of the CDR3 is TGTGCCAGCAGCCTACCTCCGGGACTAAGCGGCTACACCTTC. Together with reference TRBV7-9 and TRBJ1-2, the CDR3 gives the full variable domain: DTGVSQNPRHKITKRGQNVTFRCDPISEHNRLYWYRQTLGQGPEFLTYFQNEAQLEKSRLLSDRFSAERPKGSFSTLEIQRTEQGDSAMYLCASSLPPGLSGYTFGSGTRLTVV.

This clone has more than one count but fewer than ten. The V gene is TRBV4-1, the J gene TRBJ1-2; unclear D gene. Trimming left V 0 bases short and J 4 bases short, with 12 bases between. Germline CDR1 MGHRA, CDR2 YSYEKL. CDR3 length equals 15 residues. CDR3: CASSQEWGVGYGYTF. The DNA of the CDR3 is TGCGCCAGCAGCCAAGAATGGGGAGTGGGCTATGGCTACACCTTC.

The genes are TRBV14 and TRBJ1-1; D call uncertain. Trimming left V 5 bases short and J 1 base short, with 8 bases between. Germline loops: CDR1 SGHDN, CDR2 FVKESK. This CDR3 spans 13 amino acids. The CDR3 spells CASSANRNTEAFF. The CDR3 DNA is TGTGCCAGCAGCGCCAACAGGAACACTGAAGCTTTCTTT.

This clone was detected only a few times. The chain recombines TRBV5-5 with TRBJ2-7, with a weak D call TRBD2 (6 bases). The V gene lost 2 bases and the J gene lost 4 bases, with 19 bases spanning the gap. Germline CDR1 reads SGHKS; CDR2 reads YYEKEE (reference sequence). CDR3 length: 16 residues. The CDR3 DNA follows: TGTGCCAGCAGCTTAGGTCTGGGGGAGGCCTTGTACGAGCAGTACTTC. Translation gives CASSLGLGEALYEQYF.